This T cell receptor beta chain was observed in a study of shared clonotypes between healthy human individuals. About the research overall: CD4 naive and CD4 memory each took three plates per donor, while CD8 naive took two and CD8 memory one.

CD8 cells regarded as naive lacked CD45RO, were positively chosen for CCR7, and omitted terminally differentiated effector memory CD45RA+ cells. The assay was immunoSEQ multiplex PCR, and TCRdb's table has in-frame clones only and misses some. The sample has 2 million to 2.5 million clones, approximately 94% seen once. The CDR3 runs to 15 residues. With V trimmed by 6 bases and J by 2 bases, 6 bases remained unmatched. From germline, CDR1 is MGHRA and CDR2 YSYEKL. The genes are TRBV4-1 and TRBJ2-7; TRBD2 aligns across 11 bases. The TCR originated in a man aged 18 to 30 in good health. The sequenced sample was naive CD8+ T cells sorted from blood. The CDR3 coding sequence is TGCGCCAGCAGTACCACTAGCGGGAGCCCCTACGAGCAGTACTTC. Residues: CASSTTSGSPYEQYF.